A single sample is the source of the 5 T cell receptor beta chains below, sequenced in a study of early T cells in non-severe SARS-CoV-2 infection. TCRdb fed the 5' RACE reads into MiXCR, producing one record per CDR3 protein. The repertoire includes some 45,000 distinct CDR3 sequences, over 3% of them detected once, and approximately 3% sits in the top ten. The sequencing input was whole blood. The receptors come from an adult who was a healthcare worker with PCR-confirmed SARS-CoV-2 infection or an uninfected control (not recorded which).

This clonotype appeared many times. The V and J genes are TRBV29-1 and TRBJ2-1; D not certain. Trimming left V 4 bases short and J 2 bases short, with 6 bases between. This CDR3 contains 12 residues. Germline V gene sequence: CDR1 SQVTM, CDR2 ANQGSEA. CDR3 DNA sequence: TGCAGCGTTGGGGGAACCTACAATGAGCAGTTCTTC. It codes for CSVGGTYNEQFF.

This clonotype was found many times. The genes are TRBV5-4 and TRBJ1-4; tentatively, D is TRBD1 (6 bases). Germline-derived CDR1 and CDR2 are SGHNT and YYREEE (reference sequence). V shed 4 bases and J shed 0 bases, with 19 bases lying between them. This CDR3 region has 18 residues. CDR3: CASSARGRRSSTNEKLFF. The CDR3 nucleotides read TGTGCCAGCAGCGCTCGGGGGCGAAGGTCGTCAACTAATGAAAAACTGTTTTTT.

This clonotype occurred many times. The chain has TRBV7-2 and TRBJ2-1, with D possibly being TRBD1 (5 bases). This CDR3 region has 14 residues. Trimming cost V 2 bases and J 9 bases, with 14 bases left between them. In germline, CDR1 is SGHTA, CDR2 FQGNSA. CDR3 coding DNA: TGTGCCAGCAGCTTATGGCAGGGTCCCGGTGAGCAGTTCTTC. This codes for CASSLWQGPGEQFF. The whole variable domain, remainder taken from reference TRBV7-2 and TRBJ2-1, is GAGVSQSPSNKVTEKGKDVELRCDPISGHTALYWYRQSLGQGLEFLIYFQGNSAPDKSGLPSDRFSAERTGGSVSTLTIQRTQQEDSAVYLCASSLWQGPGEQFFGPGTRLTVL.

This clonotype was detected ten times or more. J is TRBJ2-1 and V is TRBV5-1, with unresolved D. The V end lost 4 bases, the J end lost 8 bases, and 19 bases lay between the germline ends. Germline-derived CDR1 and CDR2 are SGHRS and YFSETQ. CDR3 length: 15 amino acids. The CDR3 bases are TGCGCCAGCAGCCCAATGGACGCACTACTCGATGAGCAGTTCTTC. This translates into CASSPMDALLDEQFF.

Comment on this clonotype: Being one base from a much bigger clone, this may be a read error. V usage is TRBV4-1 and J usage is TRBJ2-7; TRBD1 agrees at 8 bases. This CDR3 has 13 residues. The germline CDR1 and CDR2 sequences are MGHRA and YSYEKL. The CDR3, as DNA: TGCGCCAGCAGCCAGGGGACAGGCTACGGGCAGTACTTC. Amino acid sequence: CASSQGTGYGQYF.